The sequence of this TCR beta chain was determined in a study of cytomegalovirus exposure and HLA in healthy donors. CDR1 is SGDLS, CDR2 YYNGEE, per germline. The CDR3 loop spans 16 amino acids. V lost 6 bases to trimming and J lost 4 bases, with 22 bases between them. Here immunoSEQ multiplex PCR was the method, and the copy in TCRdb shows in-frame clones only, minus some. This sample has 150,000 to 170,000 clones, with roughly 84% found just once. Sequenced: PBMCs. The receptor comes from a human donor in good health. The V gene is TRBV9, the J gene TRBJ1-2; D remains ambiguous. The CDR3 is CASTPTSGKTGYGYTF. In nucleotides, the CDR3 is TGTGCCAGCACCCCAACGTCTGGTAAGACGGGCTATGGCTACACCTTC.